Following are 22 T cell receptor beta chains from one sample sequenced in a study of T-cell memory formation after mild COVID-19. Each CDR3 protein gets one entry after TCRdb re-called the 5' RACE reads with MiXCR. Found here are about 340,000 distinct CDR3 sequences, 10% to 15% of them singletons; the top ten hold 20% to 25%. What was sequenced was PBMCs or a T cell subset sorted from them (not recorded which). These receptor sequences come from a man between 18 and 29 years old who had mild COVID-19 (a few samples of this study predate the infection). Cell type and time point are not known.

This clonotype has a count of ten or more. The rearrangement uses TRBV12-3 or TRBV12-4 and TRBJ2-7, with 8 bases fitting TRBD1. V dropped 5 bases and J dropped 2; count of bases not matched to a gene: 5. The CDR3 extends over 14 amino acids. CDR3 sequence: CASSPRQGPYEQYF. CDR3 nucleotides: TGTGCCAGCAGTCCTCGACAGGGGCCCTACGAGCAGTACTTC.

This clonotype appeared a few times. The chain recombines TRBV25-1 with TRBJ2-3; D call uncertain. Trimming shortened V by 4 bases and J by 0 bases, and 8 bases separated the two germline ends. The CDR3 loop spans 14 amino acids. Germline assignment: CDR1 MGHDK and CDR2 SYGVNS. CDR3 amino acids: CASSGTRSTDTQYF. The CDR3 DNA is TGTGCCAGCAGTGGCACCAGGAGCACAGATACGCAGTATTTT.

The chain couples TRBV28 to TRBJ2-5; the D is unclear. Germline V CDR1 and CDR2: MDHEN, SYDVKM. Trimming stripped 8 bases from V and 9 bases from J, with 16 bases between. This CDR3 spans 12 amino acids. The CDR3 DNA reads TGTGCCAGCTCGTGGCAACTAAACCCCCAGTACTTC. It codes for CASSWQLNPQYF.

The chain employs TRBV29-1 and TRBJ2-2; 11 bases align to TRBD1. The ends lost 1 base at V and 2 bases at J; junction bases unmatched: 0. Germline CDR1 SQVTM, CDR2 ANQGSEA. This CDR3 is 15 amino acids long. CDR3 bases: TGCAGCGTTGAAGGGACAGGGGGCAACACCGGGGAGCTGTTTTTT. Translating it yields CSVEGTGGNTGELFF.

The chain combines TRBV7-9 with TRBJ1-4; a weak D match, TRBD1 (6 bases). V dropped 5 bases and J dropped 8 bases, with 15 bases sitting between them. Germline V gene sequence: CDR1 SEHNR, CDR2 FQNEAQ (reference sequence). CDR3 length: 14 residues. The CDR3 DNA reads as TGTGCCAGCAGCGTAGTACAGGGAAGCGAAAAACTGTTTTTT. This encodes CASSVVQGSEKLFF.

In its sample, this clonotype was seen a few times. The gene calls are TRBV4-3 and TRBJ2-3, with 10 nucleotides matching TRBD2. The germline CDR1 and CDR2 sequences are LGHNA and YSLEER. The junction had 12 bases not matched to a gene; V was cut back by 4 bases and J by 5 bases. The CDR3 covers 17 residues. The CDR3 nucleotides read TGCGCCAGCAGCCCCCTATTTAGCGGGGGGCTCCAAGATACGCAGTATTTT. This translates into CASSPLFSGGLQDTQYF.

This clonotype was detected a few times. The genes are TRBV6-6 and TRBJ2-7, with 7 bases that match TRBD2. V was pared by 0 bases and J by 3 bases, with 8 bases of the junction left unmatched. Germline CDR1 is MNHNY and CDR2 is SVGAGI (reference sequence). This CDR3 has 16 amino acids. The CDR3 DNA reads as TGTGCCAGCAGTTACTCGTCCGCGGGGGTCAACTACGAGCAGTACGTC. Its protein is CASSYSSAGVNYEQYV.

The CDR3 here is CASSLIQGNTGELFF. The CDR3 DNA reads TGTGCCAGCAGTTTAATACAGGGAAACACCGGGGAGCTGTTTTTT. The chain employs TRBV27 and TRBJ2-2; TRBD1 is a possible D gene (6 bases). The CDR3 is 15 residues long. V gave up 2 bases and J gave up 2 bases, with 9 bases separating them. CDR1 is MNHEY and CDR2 is SMNVEV in the germline V gene (reference sequence).

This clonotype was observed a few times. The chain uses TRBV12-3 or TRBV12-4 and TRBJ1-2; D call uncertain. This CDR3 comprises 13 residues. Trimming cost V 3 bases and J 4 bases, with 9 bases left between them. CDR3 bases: TGTGCCAGCAGTTTTTTCCAGAGCTATGGCTACACCTTC. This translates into CASSFFQSYGYTF.

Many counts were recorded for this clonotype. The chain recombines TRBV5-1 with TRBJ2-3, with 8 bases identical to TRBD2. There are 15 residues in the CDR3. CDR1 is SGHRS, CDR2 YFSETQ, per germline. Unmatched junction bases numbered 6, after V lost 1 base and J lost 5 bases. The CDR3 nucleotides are TGCGCCAGCAGCTTGCCAGCGGGGGCGGGAGATACGCAGTATTTT. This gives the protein CASSLPAGAGDTQYF.

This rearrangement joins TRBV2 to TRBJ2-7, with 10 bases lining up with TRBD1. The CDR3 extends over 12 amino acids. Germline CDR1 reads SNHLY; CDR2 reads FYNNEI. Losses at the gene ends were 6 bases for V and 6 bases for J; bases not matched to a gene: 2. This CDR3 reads CASRGQGSEQYF. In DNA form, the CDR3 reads TGTGCCAGCAGGGGACAGGGGAGCGAGCAGTACTTC.

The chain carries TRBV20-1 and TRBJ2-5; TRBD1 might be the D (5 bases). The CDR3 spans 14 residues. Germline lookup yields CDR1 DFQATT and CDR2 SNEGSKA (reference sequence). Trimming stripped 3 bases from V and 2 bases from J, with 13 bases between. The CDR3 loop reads CSASRADTQETQYF. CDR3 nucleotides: TGCAGTGCTAGTAGGGCGGACACGCAAGAGACCCAGTACTTC.

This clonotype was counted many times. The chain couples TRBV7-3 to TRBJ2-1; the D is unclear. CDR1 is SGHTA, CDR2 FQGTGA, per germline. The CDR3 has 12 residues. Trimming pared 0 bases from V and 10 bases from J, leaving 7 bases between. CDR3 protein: CASSLTEGEQFF. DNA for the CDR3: TGTGCCAGCAGCTTAACGGAAGGGGAGCAGTTCTTC.

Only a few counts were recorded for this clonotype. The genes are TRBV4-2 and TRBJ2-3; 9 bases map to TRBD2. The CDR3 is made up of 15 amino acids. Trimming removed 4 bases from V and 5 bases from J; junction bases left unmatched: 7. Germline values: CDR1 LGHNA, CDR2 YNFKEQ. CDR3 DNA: TGTGCCAGCAGCCGAGAGCGGGGGGCCCAAGATACGCAGTATTTT. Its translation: CASSRERGAQDTQYF.

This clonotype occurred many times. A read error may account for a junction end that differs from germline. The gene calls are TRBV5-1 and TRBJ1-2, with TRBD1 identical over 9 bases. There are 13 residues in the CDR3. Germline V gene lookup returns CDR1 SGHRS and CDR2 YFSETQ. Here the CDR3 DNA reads TGCGCCAGCAGGCCTGGAAACAGGGGGCCCTTCCACTTC. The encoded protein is CASRPGNRGPFHF.

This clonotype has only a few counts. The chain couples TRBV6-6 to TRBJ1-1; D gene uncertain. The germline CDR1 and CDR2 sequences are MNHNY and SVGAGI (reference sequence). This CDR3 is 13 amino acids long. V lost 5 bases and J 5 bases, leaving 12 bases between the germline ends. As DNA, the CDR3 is TGTGCCAGCAGTCGGGAGAGGGAAACTGAAGCTTTCTTT. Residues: CASSRERETEAFF.

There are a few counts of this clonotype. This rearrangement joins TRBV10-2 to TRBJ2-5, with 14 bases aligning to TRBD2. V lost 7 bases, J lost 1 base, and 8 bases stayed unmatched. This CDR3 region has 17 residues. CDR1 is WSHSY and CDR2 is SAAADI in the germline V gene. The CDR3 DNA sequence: TGCGCCAGCATGGCAGGACTAGCGGGGGGCGGCCAAGAGACCCAGTACTTC. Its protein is CASMAGLAGGGQETQYF.

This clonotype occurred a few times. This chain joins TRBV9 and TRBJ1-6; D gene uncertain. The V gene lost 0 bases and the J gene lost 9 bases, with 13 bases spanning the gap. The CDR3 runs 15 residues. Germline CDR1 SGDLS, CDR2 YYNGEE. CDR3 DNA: TGTGCCAGCAGCGTAGAGGGTAGCTCTCGTTCACCCCTCCACTTT. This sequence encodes CASSVEGSSRSPLHF.

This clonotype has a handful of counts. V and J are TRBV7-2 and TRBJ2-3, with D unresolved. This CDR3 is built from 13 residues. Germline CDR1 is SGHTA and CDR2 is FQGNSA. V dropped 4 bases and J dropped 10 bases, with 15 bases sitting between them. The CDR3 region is CASSSTPLMAQYF. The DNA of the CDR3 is TGTGCCAGCAGCTCCACCCCCCTTATGGCGCAGTATTTT.

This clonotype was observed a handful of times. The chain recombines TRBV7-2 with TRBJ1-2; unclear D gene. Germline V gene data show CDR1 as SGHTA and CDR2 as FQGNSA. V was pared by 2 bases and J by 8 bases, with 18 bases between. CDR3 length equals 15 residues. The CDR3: CASSLKGIPGWGYTF. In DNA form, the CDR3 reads TGTGCCAGCAGCTTAAAAGGGATCCCCGGATGGGGCTACACCTTC.

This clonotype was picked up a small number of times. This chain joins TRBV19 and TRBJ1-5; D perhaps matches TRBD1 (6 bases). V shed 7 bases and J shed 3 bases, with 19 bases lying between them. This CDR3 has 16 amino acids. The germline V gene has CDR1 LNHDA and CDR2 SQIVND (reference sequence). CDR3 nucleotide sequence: TGTGCCAGTATCCCCGGGGGGACAAGGGCCAATCAGCCCCAGCATTTT. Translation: CASIPGGTRANQPQHF.

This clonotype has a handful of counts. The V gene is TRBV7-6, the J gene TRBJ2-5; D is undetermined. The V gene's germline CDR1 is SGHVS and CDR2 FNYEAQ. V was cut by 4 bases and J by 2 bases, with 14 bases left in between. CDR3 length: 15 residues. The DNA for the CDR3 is TGTGCCAGCAGCTCGTATGGGCCTTTACAAGAGACCCAGTACTTC. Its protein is CASSSYGPLQETQYF.